The T cell receptor beta chain described here comes from a study of T cell responses to AZD1222 COVID-19 vaccine. V was shortened by 2 bases and J by 0 bases, with 10 bases between the two germline ends. This CDR3 has 15 amino acids. CDR1 is KGHSH, CDR2 LQKENI, per germline. Assay used: immunoSEQ multiplex PCR; TCRdb lists only in-frame clones, some missing. The sample has some 90,000 clones, approximately 91% seen once. The sequenced sample was peripheral blood, obtained on day 0 of AZD1222 vaccination. The sequence was obtained from an adult in good health. The gene calls are TRBV18 and TRBJ1-2; D remains unclear. The CDR3 nucleotides read TGTGCCAGCTCACCATCGACGGAGGCTAACTATGGCTACACCTTC. Its translation: CASSPSTEANYGYTF.